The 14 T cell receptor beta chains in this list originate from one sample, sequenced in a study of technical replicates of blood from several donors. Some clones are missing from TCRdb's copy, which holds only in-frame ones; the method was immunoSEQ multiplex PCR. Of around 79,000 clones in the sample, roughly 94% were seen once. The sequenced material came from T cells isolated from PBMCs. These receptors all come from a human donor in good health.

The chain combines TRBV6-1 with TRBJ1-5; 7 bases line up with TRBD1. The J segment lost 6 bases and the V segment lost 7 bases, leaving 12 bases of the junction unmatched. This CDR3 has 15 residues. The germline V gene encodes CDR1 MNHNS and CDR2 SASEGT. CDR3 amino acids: CASILDREITQPQHF. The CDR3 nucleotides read TGTGCCAGCATCCTTGACAGGGAGATTACTCAGCCCCAGCATTTT.

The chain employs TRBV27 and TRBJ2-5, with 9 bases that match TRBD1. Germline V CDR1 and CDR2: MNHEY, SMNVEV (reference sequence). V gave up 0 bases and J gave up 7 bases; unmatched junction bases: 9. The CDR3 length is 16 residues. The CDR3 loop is CASSLSGTGNIGTQYF. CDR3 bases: TGTGCCAGCAGTTTATCGGGGACAGGGAATATAGGGACCCAGTACTTC.

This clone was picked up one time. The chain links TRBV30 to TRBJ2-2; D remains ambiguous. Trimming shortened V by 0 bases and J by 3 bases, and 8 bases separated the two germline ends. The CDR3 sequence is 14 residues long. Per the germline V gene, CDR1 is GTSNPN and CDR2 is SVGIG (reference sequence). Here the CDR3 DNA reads TGTGCCTGGAGTGTCCCGGTGTACACCGGGGAGCTGTTTTTT. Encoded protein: CAWSVPVYTGELFF.

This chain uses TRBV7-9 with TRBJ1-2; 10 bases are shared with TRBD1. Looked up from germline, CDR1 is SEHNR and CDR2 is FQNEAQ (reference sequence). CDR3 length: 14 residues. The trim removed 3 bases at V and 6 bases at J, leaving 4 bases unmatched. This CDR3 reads CASSFRDRGDGYTF. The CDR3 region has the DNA TGTGCCAGCAGCTTCCGGGACAGGGGCGATGGCTACACCTTC.

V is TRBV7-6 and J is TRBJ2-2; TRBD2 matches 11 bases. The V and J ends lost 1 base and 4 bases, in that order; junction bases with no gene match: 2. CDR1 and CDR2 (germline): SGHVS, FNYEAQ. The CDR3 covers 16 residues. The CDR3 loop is CASSLVLAGATGELFF. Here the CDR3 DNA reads TGTGCCAGCAGCTTAGTACTAGCGGGAGCCACCGGGGAGCTGTTTTTT.

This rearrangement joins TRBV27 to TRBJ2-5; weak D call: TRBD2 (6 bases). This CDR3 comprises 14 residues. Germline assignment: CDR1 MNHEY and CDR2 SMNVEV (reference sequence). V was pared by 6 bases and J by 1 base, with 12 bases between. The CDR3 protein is CASSHFSGQETQYF. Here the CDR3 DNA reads TGTGCCAGCAGCCACTTTAGCGGCCAAGAGACCCAGTACTTC.

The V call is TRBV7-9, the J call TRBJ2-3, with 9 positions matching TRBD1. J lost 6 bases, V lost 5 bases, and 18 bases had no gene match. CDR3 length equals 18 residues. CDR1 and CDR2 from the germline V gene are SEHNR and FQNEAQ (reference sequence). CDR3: CASSPTWTGELVRDTQYF. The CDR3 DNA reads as TGTGCCAGCAGCCCCACCTGGACAGGGGAACTTGTAAGGGATACGCAGTATTTT.

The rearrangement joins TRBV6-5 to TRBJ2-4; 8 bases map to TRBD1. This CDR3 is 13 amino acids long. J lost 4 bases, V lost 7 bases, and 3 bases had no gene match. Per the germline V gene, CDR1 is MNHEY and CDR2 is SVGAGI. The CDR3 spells CASKGQGKNIQYF. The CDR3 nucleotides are TGTGCCAGCAAAGGACAGGGTAAAAACATTCAGTACTTC.

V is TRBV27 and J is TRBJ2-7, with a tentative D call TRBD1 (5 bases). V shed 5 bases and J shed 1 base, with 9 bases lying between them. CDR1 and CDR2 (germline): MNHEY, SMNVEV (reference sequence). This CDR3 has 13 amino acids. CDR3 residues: CASSQDRSYEQYF. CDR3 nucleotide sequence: TGTGCCAGCAGTCAAGACAGATCCTACGAGCAGTACTTC.

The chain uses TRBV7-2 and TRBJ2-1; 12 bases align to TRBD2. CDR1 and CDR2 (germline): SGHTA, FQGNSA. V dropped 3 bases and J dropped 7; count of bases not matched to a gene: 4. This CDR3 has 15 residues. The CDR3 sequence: CASSFSSGRGNEQFF. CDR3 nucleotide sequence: TGTGCCAGCAGCTTCTCTAGCGGGAGGGGGAATGAGCAGTTCTTC.

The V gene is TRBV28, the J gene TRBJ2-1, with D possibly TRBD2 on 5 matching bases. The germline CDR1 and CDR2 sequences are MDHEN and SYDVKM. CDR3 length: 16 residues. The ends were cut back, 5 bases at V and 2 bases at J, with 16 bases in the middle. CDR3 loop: CASSVLLRLTYNEQFF. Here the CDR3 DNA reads TGTGCCAGCAGTGTACTACTGAGACTAACCTACAATGAGCAGTTCTTC.

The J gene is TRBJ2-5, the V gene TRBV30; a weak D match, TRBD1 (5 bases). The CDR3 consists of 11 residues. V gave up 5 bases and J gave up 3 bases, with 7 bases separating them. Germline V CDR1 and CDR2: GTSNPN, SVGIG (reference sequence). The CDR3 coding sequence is TGTGCCTGGGAGACAGAAGAGACCCAGTACTTC. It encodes CAWETEETQYF.

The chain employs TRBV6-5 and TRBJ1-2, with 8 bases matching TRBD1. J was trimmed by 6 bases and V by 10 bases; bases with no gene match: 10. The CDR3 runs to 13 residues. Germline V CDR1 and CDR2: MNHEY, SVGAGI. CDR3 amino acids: CATVGQGLNGYTF. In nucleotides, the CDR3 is TGTGCCACCGTTGGACAGGGTCTTAATGGCTACACCTTC.

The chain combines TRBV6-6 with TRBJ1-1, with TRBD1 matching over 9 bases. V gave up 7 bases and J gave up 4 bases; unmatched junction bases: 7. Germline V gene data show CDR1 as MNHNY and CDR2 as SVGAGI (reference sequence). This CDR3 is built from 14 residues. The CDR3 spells CASTFNRGLTEAFF. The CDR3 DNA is TGTGCCAGCACTTTTAACAGGGGGCTCACTGAAGCTTTCTTT.